This T cell receptor (beta chain) was sequenced for a study of cytomegalovirus exposure and HLA in healthy donors. Findings and caveats of the study: Within the data, a cluster of highly shared sequence variants was likely a sequencing artifact. In an earlier analysis, in fewer than 700 donors, most V segments appeared productive either ~90% or ~30% of the time.

In germline, CDR1 is SGHAT, CDR2 FQNNGV. After removal of 1 base from V and 6 bases from J, the junction contained 4 bases not matched to a gene. CDR3 length: 14 amino acids. About this clone: Its antigen is not known.

Primers included in the PCR were 60 Vbeta and 13 Jbeta primers. Assay: immunoSEQ multiplex PCR; the TCRdb copy retains only in-frame clones and omits some. The sample has approximately 100,000 clones; more than 60% are singletons. The sequence was collected from a man between 60 and 75 years old in good health and CMV-seropositive. J is TRBJ2-3 and V is TRBV11-2, with 7 bases matching TRBD1. Sequencing input: PBMCs. As DNA, the CDR3 is TGTGCCAGCAGCTTAGGCGGACAGGTTGATACGCAGTATTTT. It codes for CASSLGGQVDTQYF.